This TCR beta chain was captured in a study of blood T cell repertoires in COVID-19. Background on the study: Material from acute and convalescent COVID-19 was sourced from the United States, Italy and Spain. Nucleic acid was either cDNA or gDNA, and it came from T cells, B-cell-depleted T cells, or PBMCs.

This CDR3 spans 13 amino acids. Germline-derived CDR1 and CDR2 are MNHNY and SVGAGI (reference sequence). The V gene end was trimmed by 8 bases and the J gene end by 9 bases; junction bases not matched to a gene: 7. Enrolled during active infection, Seattle patients were then followed longitudinally. In the original processing: Amplification of reference gene primers provided the estimated nucleated cell counts. Some clones are missing from TCRdb's copy, which holds only in-frame ones; the method was immunoSEQ multiplex PCR. D and trimming come from the DNA, and the V and J calls and clone size come from that table. This table has around 100,000 clones, 89% appearing once.

The sequence was obtained from a man in his sixties with COVID-19, enrolled during active disease. Sequenced material: peripheral blood. The chain uses TRBV6-6 and TRBJ2-1, with 10 bases aligning to TRBD2. CDR3 DNA: TGTGCCAGCGGCCTAGCGGGAGTGGGTGAGCAGTTCTTC. Amino acid sequence: CASGLAGVGEQFF.